This is a list of T cell receptor beta chains from one sample in a study of OX40 agonist ivuxolimab in advanced cancers. Clones were sequenced by immunoSEQ multiplex PCR, and TCRdb holds only the in-frame ones, with some missing. The table has more than 9,000 clones, 65% to 85% seen once; the top ten hold around 13%. The input for sequencing was CD4+ or CD8+ T cells sorted from blood, taken in a trial of the OX40 agonist ivuxolimab. These receptors all stem from an adult with an advanced solid tumor such as melanoma, head and neck, liver or kidney cancer. Each CDR3 is given with its conserved first and last residue. The D gene is left open where the match is weak. Expanded clones are given a class, and other clones once, few, many or no size at all.

D gene: NA
J gene: TRBJ2-7
V gene: TRBV5-4
clone size: NA
CDR3 protein: CASSLEDTSHEQYF
CDR3 DNA: TGTGCCAGCAGCTTGGAAGACACCTCTCACGAGCAGTACTTC

D gene: TRBD1
J gene: TRBJ2-2
V gene: TRBV7-9
clone size: NA
CDR3 protein: CASSPHDRGPNTGELFF
CDR3 DNA: TGTGCCAGCAGTCCTCATGACAGGGGGCCGAACACCGGGGAGCTGTTTTTT

D gene: TRBD1
J gene: TRBJ2-5
V gene: TRBV7-9
clone size: NA
CDR3 protein: CASSSQSQGARETQYF
CDR3 DNA: TGTGCCAGCAGCTCACAATCACAGGGGGCTAGGGAGACCCAGTACTTC

D gene: NA
J gene: TRBJ1-6
V gene: TRBV5-8
clone size: NA
CDR3 protein: CASSSGSALTVFHF
CDR3 DNA: TGTGCCAGCAGCTCCGGGTCAGCGTTGACGGTTTTCCACTTT

D gene: TRBD2
J gene: TRBJ2-5
V gene: TRBV29-1
clone size: NA
CDR3 protein: CSVVGYRLAGGTFQETQYF
CDR3 DNA: TGCAGCGTTGTTGGCTATCGACTAGCGGGGGGGACCTTCCAAGAGACCCAGTACTTC

D gene: TRBD1
J gene: TRBJ1-2
V gene: TRBV27
clone size: NA
CDR3 protein: CASSTGTGGGYTF
CDR3 DNA: TGTGCCAGCAGTACGGGGACAGGGGGCGGCTACACCTTC

D gene: NA
J gene: TRBJ2-3
V gene: TRBV6-4
clone size: NA
CDR3 protein: CASTKNTQYF
CDR3 DNA: TGTGCCAGCACCAAGAATACGCAGTATTTT

D gene: TRBD2
J gene: TRBJ2-7
V gene: TRBV6-1
clone size: once
CDR3 protein: CASSEGSGSSYEQYF
CDR3 DNA: TGTGCCAGCAGTGAGGGTAGCGGGAGCTCCTACGAGCAGTACTTC

D gene: TRBD1
J gene: TRBJ1-5
V gene: TRBV6-6
clone size: NA
CDR3 protein: CASSGTGGGQPQHF
CDR3 DNA: TGTGCCAGCAGTGGGACAGGGGGCGGTCAGCCCCAGCATTTT

D gene: NA
J gene: TRBJ2-2
V gene: TRBV19
clone size: NA
CDR3 protein: CASSRQGLATGELFF
CDR3 DNA: TGTGCCAGTAGTAGACAGGGACTGGCCACCGGGGAGCTGTTTTTT

D gene: NA
J gene: TRBJ2-1
V gene: TRBV29-1
clone size: NA
CDR3 protein: CSVRYFHYNEQFF
CDR3 DNA: TGCAGCGTTCGATACTTCCACTACAATGAGCAGTTCTTC

D gene: TRBD2
J gene: TRBJ2-1
V gene: TRBV6-4
clone size: NA
CDR3 protein: CASSDPRGGYNEQFF
CDR3 DNA: TGTGCCAGCAGTGACCCTCGGGGGGGATACAATGAGCAGTTCTTC

D gene: TRBD2
J gene: TRBJ2-2
V gene: TRBV30
clone size: few
CDR3 protein: CAWSSGRETGELFF
CDR3 DNA: TGTGCCTGGAGTAGCGGGAGAGAGACCGGGGAGCTGTTTTTT

D gene: NA
J gene: TRBJ1-4
V gene: TRBV4-3
clone size: few
CDR3 protein: CASSLLRGNVKLFF
CDR3 DNA: TGCGCCAGCAGCCTCCTAAGGGGAAACGTAAAACTGTTTTTT

D gene: NA
J gene: TRBJ2-2
V gene: TRBV5-8
clone size: few
CDR3 protein: CARPPGRNTGELFF
CDR3 DNA: TGTGCCAGGCCCCCCGGGCGGAACACCGGGGAGCTGTTTTTT

D gene: NA
J gene: TRBJ1-1
V gene: TRBV6-5
clone size: NA
CDR3 protein: CASTRGGIAEAFF
CDR3 DNA: TGTGCCAGCACCCGGGGAGGGATCGCTGAAGCTTTCTTT

D gene: TRBD1
J gene: TRBJ1-4
V gene: TRBV5-8
clone size: NA
CDR3 protein: CASSLARQGKEKLFF
CDR3 DNA: TGTGCCAGCAGCTTGGCTAGACAGGGAAAGGAAAAACTGTTTTTT

D gene: NA
J gene: TRBJ2-7
V gene: TRBV6-1
clone size: NA
CDR3 protein: CASSRTGDGSYEQYF
CDR3 DNA: TGTGCCAGCAGTCGGACCGGGGACGGATCCTACGAGCAGTACTTC

D gene: NA
J gene: TRBJ2-1
V gene: TRBV5-1
clone size: few
CDR3 protein: CASSLGSANYNEQFF
CDR3 DNA: TGCGCCAGCAGCTTGGGTTCGGCTAATTACAATGAGCAGTTCTTC

D gene: TRBD2
J gene: TRBJ2-1
V gene: TRBV5-1
clone size: medium-sized
CDR3 protein: CASSPETAGGLYNEQFF
CDR3 DNA: TGCGCCAGCAGCCCTGAAACAGCGGGAGGGCTATACAATGAGCAGTTCTTC

D gene: NA
J gene: TRBJ2-5
V gene: TRBV7-9
clone size: once
CDR3 protein: CASRGESQETQYF
CDR3 DNA: TGTGCCAGCAGGGGTGAATCGCAAGAGACCCAGTACTTC

D gene: TRBD2
J gene: TRBJ2-2
V gene: TRBV7-8
clone size: NA
CDR3 protein: CASSLGVAGIGELFF
CDR3 DNA: TGTGCCAGCAGCCTCGGGGTAGCGGGAATCGGGGAGCTGTTTTTT

D gene: NA
J gene: TRBJ1-5
V gene: TRBV30
clone size: NA
CDR3 protein: CAWSHGDYSNQPQHF
CDR3 DNA: TGTGCCTGGAGCCATGGGGACTATAGCAATCAGCCCCAGCATTTT

D gene: NA
J gene: TRBJ2-1
V gene: TRBV6-6
clone size: NA
CDR3 protein: CASSYSGEQFF
CDR3 DNA: TGTGCCAGCAGTTACTCGGGTGAGCAGTTCTTC

D gene: NA
J gene: TRBJ1-1
V gene: TRBV10-2
clone size: NA
CDR3 protein: CASRMGFDEAFF
CDR3 DNA: TGCGCCAGCAGAATGGGGTTCGATGAAGCTTTCTTT

D gene: NA
J gene: TRBJ2-7
V gene: TRBV10-3
clone size: NA
CDR3 protein: CAISPDGTYEQYF
CDR3 DNA: TGTGCCATCAGCCCGGACGGCACCTACGAGCAGTACTTC

D gene: TRBD1
J gene: TRBJ2-7
V gene: TRBV30
clone size: NA
CDR3 protein: CAWGARDRVPYEQYF
CDR3 DNA: TGTGCCTGGGGAGCCCGGGACAGGGTCCCCTACGAGCAGTACTTC

D gene: TRBD2
J gene: TRBJ2-7
V gene: TRBV11-1
clone size: NA
CDR3 protein: CASSLRGGQYEQYF
CDR3 DNA: TGTGCCAGCAGCTTACGGGGGGGACAATACGAGCAGTACTTC

D gene: TRBD1
J gene: TRBJ1-2
V gene: TRBV5-8
clone size: NA
CDR3 protein: CASSSPGTDGYTF
CDR3 DNA: TGTGCCAGCAGTTCCCCCGGGACAGATGGCTACACCTTC

D gene: NA
J gene: TRBJ1-1
V gene: TRBV7-8
clone size: NA
CDR3 protein: CASSLGVAGAFF
CDR3 DNA: TGTGCCAGCAGCTTAGGCGTAGCGGGAGCTTTCTTT

D gene: TRBD1
J gene: TRBJ1-3
V gene: TRBV2
clone size: NA
CDR3 protein: CASSDLHRGSSGNTIYF
CDR3 DNA: TGTGCCAGCAGTGATCTTCACAGGGGAAGCTCTGGAAACACCATATATTTT

D gene: NA
J gene: TRBJ2-1
V gene: TRBV4-2
clone size: NA
CDR3 protein: CASSQKTPKLAVAASYNEQFF
CDR3 DNA: TGTGCCAGCAGCCAAAAAACCCCGAAGTTAGCAGTAGCGGCGTCCTACAATGAGCAGTTCTTC

D gene: NA
J gene: TRBJ2-7
V gene: TRBV10-3
clone size: NA
CDR3 protein: CAISESTPTAAIGAEQYF
CDR3 DNA: TGTGCCATCAGTGAGTCGACACCGACTGCTGCGATTGGGGCCGAGCAGTACTTC

D gene: NA
J gene: TRBJ1-1
V gene: TRBV6-1
clone size: NA
CDR3 protein: CASSEGAGTEAFF
CDR3 DNA: TGTGCCAGCAGTGAAGGGGCGGGGACTGAAGCTTTCTTT

D gene: NA
J gene: TRBJ2-1
V gene: TRBV7-7
clone size: few
CDR3 protein: CASSPTWDDEQFF
CDR3 DNA: TGTGCTAGCAGCCCCACCTGGGACGATGAGCAGTTCTTC

D gene: TRBD1
J gene: TRBJ2-7
V gene: TRBV27
clone size: NA
CDR3 protein: CASSYSGTAYEQYF
CDR3 DNA: TGTGCCAGCAGTTACTCCGGGACAGCCTACGAGCAGTACTTC

D gene: NA
J gene: TRBJ1-4
V gene: TRBV7-6
clone size: NA
CDR3 protein: CASSPLREVGEKLFF
CDR3 DNA: TGTGCCAGCAGCCCTCTTCGGGAGGTTGGGGAAAAACTGTTTTTT

D gene: NA
J gene: TRBJ1-1
V gene: TRBV11-3
clone size: NA
CDR3 protein: CASSPLRPVNNTEAFF
CDR3 DNA: TGTGCCAGCAGCCCCCTCCGCCCAGTTAATAACACTGAAGCTTTCTTT

D gene: NA
J gene: TRBJ1-1
V gene: TRBV19
clone size: few
CDR3 protein: CASSIALNTEAFF
CDR3 DNA: TGTGCCAGTAGTATCGCCTTGAACACTGAAGCTTTCTTT

D gene: NA
J gene: TRBJ2-7
V gene: TRBV7-9
clone size: NA
CDR3 protein: CASSPVGGLSYEQYF
CDR3 DNA: TGTGCCAGCAGCCCCGTCGGCGGTCTCTCCTACGAGCAGTACTTC

D gene: NA
J gene: TRBJ2-3
V gene: TRBV15
clone size: NA
CDR3 protein: CATSQAYTDTQYF
CDR3 DNA: TGTGCCACCTCGCAGGCTTACACAGATACGCAGTATTTT

D gene: TRBD1
J gene: TRBJ2-1
V gene: TRBV13
clone size: NA
CDR3 protein: CASRLTRERTGGAWGYNEQFF
CDR3 DNA: TGTGCCAGCAGATTAACCCGCGAGCGGACAGGGGGGGCCTGGGGTTACAATGAGCAGTTCTTC

D gene: TRBD2
J gene: TRBJ2-1
V gene: TRBV4-1
clone size: NA
CDR3 protein: CASSQRIGTSGGIARSYNEQFF
CDR3 DNA: TGCGCCAGCAGCCAAAGAATCGGGACTAGCGGGGGGATTGCCCGCTCCTACAATGAGCAGTTCTTC

D gene: NA
J gene: TRBJ2-5
V gene: TRBV7-9
clone size: NA
CDR3 protein: CASSLVGGRIQETQYF
CDR3 DNA: TGTGCCAGCAGCTTAGTAGGAGGACGGATACAAGAGACCCAGTACTTC

D gene: NA
J gene: TRBJ1-1
V gene: TRBV11-2
clone size: NA
CDR3 protein: CASSLDYSNTEAFF
CDR3 DNA: TGTGCCAGCAGCTTAGATTACTCGAACACTGAAGCTTTCTTT

D gene: NA
J gene: TRBJ2-2
V gene: TRBV7-9
clone size: NA
CDR3 protein: CASSSKVNTGELFF
CDR3 DNA: TGTGCCAGCAGCTCGAAGGTGAACACCGGGGAGCTGTTTTTT

D gene: NA
J gene: TRBJ2-4
V gene: TRBV6-4
clone size: NA
CDR3 protein: CASSEEGANIQYF
CDR3 DNA: TGTGCCAGCAGTGAAGAGGGAGCAAACATTCAGTACTTC

D gene: NA
J gene: TRBJ2-7
V gene: TRBV6-6
clone size: NA
CDR3 protein: CASSSQGGYEQYF
CDR3 DNA: TGTGCCAGCAGCAGTCAGGGAGGCTACGAGCAGTACTTC